This T cell receptor (beta chain) was sequenced during a study of CD8+ T cells in alopecia areata. This clone was detected only a few times. In each case, RNA was isolated and then reverse transcribed into cDNA as the sequencing template. Assay: immunoSEQ multiplex PCR; the TCRdb copy retains only in-frame clones and omits some. The top ten clones hold around 18% of a sample with about 88,000 clones, 44% of them seen once. Stated treatment: oral pan-JAK inhibitor, 5-10 mg twice daily. The study team obtained lesional scalp punch biopsies and peripheral blood from alopecia areata patients. Sorting separated CD4+ and CD8+ T cells out of PBMCs. This CDR3 contains 11 residues. V was pared by 6 bases and J by 10 bases, with 10 bases between. Germline V CDR1 and CDR2: MNHEY, SMNVEV (reference sequence).

The chain recombines TRBV27 with TRBJ2-1; the D gene is possibly TRBD2 (5 bases). This TCR derives from a human donor with alopecia areata. The material sequenced was CD8+ T cells sorted from blood, taken at week 24, from a patient treated with tofacitinib. CDR3 region: CASSDRGEQFF. CDR3 nucleotide sequence: TGTGCCAGCAGCGACCGAGGGGAGCAGTTCTTC.